A single sample gave rise to the 10 T cell receptor beta chains below, sequenced in a study of response to subunit inactivated influenza vaccine. TCRdb independently ran MiXCR on the RT-PCR reads; one entry per CDR3 protein. The table has about 700,000 distinct CDR3 sequences, about 14% seen once. Sample: PBMCs from blood, taken less than 15 days before vaccination. These receptors came from a man in his fifties who received an inactivated influenza vaccine.

The sample holds a few counts of this clonotype. The genes are TRBV27 and TRBJ2-2; 12 bases align to TRBD2. CDR3 size: 12 residues. Trimming cost V 6 bases and J 13 bases; bases outside gene matches: 3. From germline, CDR1 is MNHEY and CDR2 SMNVEV (reference sequence). The CDR3 reads CASRTGLAGLFF. In DNA, the CDR3 is TGTGCCAGCAGGACGGGACTAGCGGGGCTGTTTTTT.

This clonotype has ten or more counts. V gene TRBV3-1 combines with J gene TRBJ2-7; D is undetermined. Germline V lookup: CDR1 LGHDT, CDR2 YNNKEL (reference sequence). This CDR3 contains 15 residues. Trimming stripped 5 bases from V and 3 bases from J, with 17 bases between. CDR3 loop: CASSDTFRANYEQYF. The CDR3, as DNA: TGTGCCAGCAGCGATACTTTTAGGGCCAACTACGAGCAGTACTTC.

This clonotype was detected a few times. The rearrangement joins TRBV9 to TRBJ1-1; D remains ambiguous. CDR1 SGDLS and CDR2 YYNGEE come from the germline V gene. The CDR3 length is 14 residues. V gave up 0 bases and J gave up 1 base, with 7 bases separating them. The CDR3 here is CASSVGEANTEAFF. The CDR3 DNA reads TGTGCCAGCAGCGTAGGGGAAGCGAACACTGAAGCTTTCTTT.

This clonotype appeared a few times. The CDR3 DNA reads as TGTGCCAGTTCAGCACAGGGACCCAATGGCTACACCTTC. This codes for CASSAQGPNGYTF. The chain is built from TRBV18 and TRBJ1-2; possible D gene TRBD1, 6 bases. This CDR3 spans 13 amino acids. In germline, CDR1 is KGHSH, CDR2 LQKENI. V lost 9 bases, J lost 6 bases, and 17 bases lay in between.

The chain combines TRBV2 with TRBJ2-7, with 9 bases fitting TRBD1. Germline CDR1 is SNHLY and CDR2 is FYNNEI. This CDR3 region has 16 residues. V shed 2 bases, J shed 4 bases, and the junction held 9 bases outside the gene matches. The CDR3 nucleotides are TGTGCCAGCAGTGAACCCTCCGGGACAGGGAATTACGAGCAGTACTTC. Protein: CASSEPSGTGNYEQYF.

V is TRBV4-3 and J is TRBJ2-7; D perhaps matches TRBD2 (5 bases). The CDR3 has 15 residues. V was pared by 4 bases and J by 6 bases, with 19 bases between. The V gene's germline CDR1 is LGHNA and CDR2 YSLEER. In nucleotides, the CDR3 is TGCGCCAGCAGCCTGGACCGGGGTTCAGGCGGCGAGCAGTACTTC. Protein product: CASSLDRGSGGEQYF.

This clonotype has ten or more counts. This rearrangement joins TRBV12-3 or TRBV12-4 to TRBJ1-5; maybe TRBD1 (6 bases). The length of the CDR3 is 13 residues. V lost 5 bases to trimming and J lost 1 base, with 6 bases between them. The DNA for the CDR3 is TGTGCCAGCAGTGGACAGAGCAATCAGCCCCAGCATTTT. Translating it yields CASSGQSNQPQHF.

The chain joins TRBV6-1 to TRBJ1-4; TRBD1 might be the D (6 bases). The CDR3 has 13 residues. Germline V lookup: CDR1 MNHNS, CDR2 SASEGT. Trimming left V 0 bases short and J 12 bases short, with 11 bases between. For the CDR3, the DNA is TGTGCCAGCAGTGAAGCGGACAGAGTAGAACTGTTTTTT. Translating it yields CASSEADRVELFF.

A few counts support this clonotype. CDR3 coding DNA: TGCGCCAGCAGCGCCCAGACACCGCCGTGGGAGCAGTACTTC. As protein: CASSAQTPPWEQYF. The V and J genes are TRBV5-1 and TRBJ2-7, with D unclear. Germline V lookup: CDR1 SGHRS, CDR2 YFSETQ. The CDR3 has 14 residues. With 4 bases removed from V and 7 bases from J, the gap between germline ends came to 18 bases.

This clonotype was seen a few times. The chain is built from TRBV7-9 and TRBJ2-7, with a tentative D call TRBD1 (6 bases). Germline CDR1 and CDR2: SEHNR and FQNEAQ (reference sequence). The V and J ends lost 1 base and 4 bases respectively, with 11 bases between them. The CDR3 contains 14 residues. The CDR3 coding sequence is TGTGCCAGCAGCTTAGAGGGGACACTATACGAGCAGTACTTC. Its protein product is CASSLEGTLYEQYF.